Listed here is a single TCR beta chain. This sample was taken from a study of blood T cell repertoires in COVID-19. About the research overall: Sources were T cells, B-cell-depleted T cells, or PBMCs; the material itself was cDNA or gDNA.

In the original processing: The assay estimated nucleated cells by amplifying reference gene primers. The method was immunoSEQ multiplex PCR; TCRdb's version includes in-frame clones alone and lacks a portion of them. Clone size and the V and J calls come from that table; the DNA yielded D and trimming. The data show about 68,000 clones, with around four fifths seen just once and roughly a tenth held by the top ten. This receptor was obtained from a woman between 45 and 60 years old with acute or convalescent COVID-19. The sample was peripheral blood.

CDR3 sequence reads: CASRGTGTSTGELFF. CDR3 nucleotide sequence: TGTGCCAGCAGGGGGACAGGGACTAGCACCGGGGAGCTGTTTTTT. J is TRBJ2-2 and V is TRBV2, with D possibly being TRBD1 (9 bases). V lost 6 bases, J lost 4 bases, and 15 bases lay in between. Germline V CDR1 and CDR2: SNHLY, FYNNEI. The CDR3 has 15 amino acids.